One sample yielded the 13 T cell receptor beta chains listed below, sequenced in a study of vaccination and CD4 T cells after COVID-19. Their recognized antigens are unknown. Regarding treatment: approximately nine-day PBMC culture with coronavirus spike peptide pools or control peptides (ViraFEST assay). The Oncomine TCR Beta short-read assay sequenced DNA from cultured CD4+ T cells. TCRdb fed the PCR reads into MiXCR, producing one record per CDR3 protein. Of roughly 7,400 distinct CDR3 sequences in the sample, 51% are singletons; the top ten hold 34%. Material: CD4+ T cells from blood, cultured in vitro. These TCRs come from a human donor who had recovered from COVID-19.

Only one count was recorded for this clonotype. V gene TRBV5-1 combines with J gene TRBJ1-3; 7 nucleotides line up with TRBD1. The CDR3 is made up of 14 amino acids. Germline values: CDR1 SGHRS, CDR2 YFSETQ. J lost 4 bases, V lost 3 bases, and 4 bases had no gene match. Written as DNA, the CDR3 is TGCGCCAGCAGCTCACAGGGGACGGGAAACACCATATATTTT. Translation gives CASSSQGTGNTIYF. The full variable domain, in which reference TRBV5-1 and TRBJ1-3 provide the parts outside the CDR3, is KAGVTQTPRYLIKTRGQQVTLSCSPISGHRSVSWYQQTPGQGLQFLFEYFSETQRNKGNFPGRFSGRQFSNSRSEMNVSTLELGDSALYLCASSSQGTGNTIYFGEGSWLTVV.

This clonotype was detected a few times. The chain combines TRBV11-2 with TRBJ1-5; no clear D gene. The V gene's germline CDR1 is SGHAT and CDR2 FQNNGV. Trimming removed 3 bases at V and 4 bases at J, with 7 bases between. The CDR3 consists of 13 residues. CDR3 nucleotides: TGTGCCAGCAGCTTGAGCGGGAATCAGCCCCAGCATTTT. Protein: CASSLSGNQPQHF.

This clonotype was counted only a few times. This sequence joins TRBV6-1 and TRBJ1-2; D possibly corresponds to TRBD1 (5 bases). The CDR3 is made up of 13 amino acids. Germline V gene data show CDR1 as MNHNS and CDR2 as SASEGT. V lost 3 bases and J 5 bases, leaving 10 bases between the germline ends. CDR3 in DNA: TGTGCCAGCAGTGACAGGGAAGGTTATGGCTACACCTTC. Encoded protein: CASSDREGYGYTF.

V usage is TRBV7-2 and J usage is TRBJ2-1, with D possibly being TRBD1 (6 bases). This CDR3 contains 13 residues. Germline CDR1 is SGHTA and CDR2 is FQGNSA. V was trimmed by 6 bases and J by 8 bases, leaving 14 bases between them. The CDR3 loop reads CASRRQVGYEQFF. The CDR3, as DNA: TGTGCCAGCAGACGACAGGTCGGTTATGAGCAGTTCTTC.

V is TRBV7-2 and J is TRBJ2-5, with D hard to call. The CDR3 consists of 13 residues. V was trimmed by 5 bases and J by 5 bases, leaving 12 bases between them. Germline CDR1 and CDR2: SGHTA and FQGNSA. This chain's CDR3 is CASSQNMRETQYF. CDR3 nucleotide sequence: TGTGCCAGCAGCCAAAACATGCGTGAGACCCAGTACTTC.

This chain uses TRBV24-1 with TRBJ2-7; possible D gene TRBD1, 6 bases. The CDR3 length is 16 residues. V shed 0 bases and J shed 3 bases, with 14 bases lying between them. The germline gives CDR1 KGHDR, CDR2 SFDVKD. This chain's CDR3 is CATSDLQKGQSYEQYF. CDR3 DNA: TGTGCCACCAGTGATTTGCAAAAAGGACAGAGCTACGAGCAGTACTTC.

The chain employs TRBV20-1 and TRBJ1-5; 10 nucleotides match TRBD1. The CDR3 totals 16 residues. The V gene's germline CDR1 is DFQATT and CDR2 SNEGSKA (reference sequence). V was clipped by 0 bases and J by 3 bases; unmatched bases: 5. CDR3 nucleotides: TGCAGTGCTAGAGATGCCGGACAGGGGGACAATCAGCCCCAGCATTTT. Protein sequence: CSARDAGQGDNQPQHF.

The chain couples TRBV7-9 to TRBJ1-1; the D is unclear. Germline V lookup: CDR1 SEHNR, CDR2 FQNEAQ (reference sequence). Trimming cost V 3 bases and J 4 bases, with 9 bases left between them. The CDR3 spans 13 residues. In DNA form, the CDR3 reads TGTGCCAGCAGCTTTAGAGACGGCACTGAAGCTTTCTTT. As protein: CASSFRDGTEAFF. The whole variable domain, remainder taken from reference TRBV7-9 and TRBJ1-1, is DTGVSQNPRHKITKRGQNVTFRCDPISEHNRLYWYRQTLGQGPEFLTYFQNEAQLEKSRLLSDRFSAERPKGSFSTLEIQRTEQGDSAMYLCASSFRDGTEAFFGQGTRLTVV.

This chain links TRBV6-2 or TRBV6-3 with TRBJ1-6, with D maybe TRBD1 (5 bases). CDR3 length: 12 residues. Germline CDR1 and CDR2: MNHEY and SVGEGT. Trimming removed 6 bases at V and 12 bases at J, with 12 bases between. CDR3 DNA sequence: TGTGCCAGCAGAATGACAGTAGGACCCCTCCACTTT. This sequence encodes CASRMTVGPLHF.

V is TRBV19 and J is TRBJ2-3; TRBD2 agrees at 7 bases. The germline gives CDR1 LNHDA, CDR2 SQIVND (reference sequence). CDR3 size: 16 residues. Unmatched junction bases numbered 7, after V lost 2 bases and J lost 2 bases. Written as DNA, the CDR3 is TGTGCCAGTAGTATATTGGCTAGCGGATCCACAGATACGCAGTATTTT. It translates to CASSILASGSTDTQYF. Drawing the rest from reference TRBV19 and TRBJ2-3, the complete variable domain is DGGITQSPKYLFRKEGQNVTLSCEQNLNHDAMYWYRQDPGQGLRLIYYSQIVNDFQKGDIAEGYSVSREKKESFPLTVTSAQKNPTAFYLCASSILASGSTDTQYFGPGTRLTVL.

This clonotype was seen only once. In DNA, the CDR3 is TGTGCCAGCAGCCCGAACTACTCTGGAAACACCATATATTTT. It translates to CASSPNYSGNTIYF. The chain employs TRBV12-3 or TRBV12-4 and TRBJ1-3; D not resolved. The CDR3 is 14 residues long. V was cut by 6 bases and J by 0 bases, with 9 bases left in between.

The chain recombines TRBV6-1 with TRBJ1-2, with D hard to call. The ends were cut back, 6 bases at V and 2 bases at J, with 4 bases in the middle. This CDR3 has 11 residues. CDR1 MNHNS and CDR2 SASEGT come from the germline V gene. In DNA form, the CDR3 reads TGTGCCAGCAGCCACAACTATGGCTACACCTTC. Translated, it gives CASSHNYGYTF.

In this sample, this clonotype turned up a few times. CDR3 residues: CSALTGGGTEAFF. DNA for the CDR3: TGCAGTGCTTTAACAGGGGGAGGAACTGAAGCTTTCTTT. J is TRBJ1-1 and V is TRBV20-1, with TRBD1 identical over 8 bases. In germline, CDR1 is DFQATT, CDR2 SNEGSKA (reference sequence). The CDR3 extends over 13 amino acids. V shed 5 bases, J shed 5 bases, and the junction held 7 bases outside the gene matches.